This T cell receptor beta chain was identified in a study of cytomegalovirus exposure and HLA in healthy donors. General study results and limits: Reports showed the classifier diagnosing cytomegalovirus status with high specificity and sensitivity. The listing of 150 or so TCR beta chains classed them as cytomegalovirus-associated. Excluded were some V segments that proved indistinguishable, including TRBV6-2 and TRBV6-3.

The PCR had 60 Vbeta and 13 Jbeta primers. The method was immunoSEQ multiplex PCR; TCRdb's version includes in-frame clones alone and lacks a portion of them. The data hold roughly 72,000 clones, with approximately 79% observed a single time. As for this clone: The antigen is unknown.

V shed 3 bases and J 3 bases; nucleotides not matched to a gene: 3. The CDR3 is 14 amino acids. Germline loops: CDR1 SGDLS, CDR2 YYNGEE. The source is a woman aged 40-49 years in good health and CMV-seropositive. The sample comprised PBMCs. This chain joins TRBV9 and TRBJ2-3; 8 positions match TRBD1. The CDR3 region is CASSDTGGTDTQYF. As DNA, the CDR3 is TGTGCCAGCAGCGATACAGGGGGAACAGATACGCAGTATTTT. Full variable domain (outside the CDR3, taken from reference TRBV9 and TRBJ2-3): DSGVTQTPKHLITATGQRVTLRCSPRSGDLSVYWYQQSLDQGLQFLIQYYNGEERAKGNILERFSAQQFPDLHSELNLSSLELGDSALYFCASSDTGGTDTQYFGPGTRLTVL.